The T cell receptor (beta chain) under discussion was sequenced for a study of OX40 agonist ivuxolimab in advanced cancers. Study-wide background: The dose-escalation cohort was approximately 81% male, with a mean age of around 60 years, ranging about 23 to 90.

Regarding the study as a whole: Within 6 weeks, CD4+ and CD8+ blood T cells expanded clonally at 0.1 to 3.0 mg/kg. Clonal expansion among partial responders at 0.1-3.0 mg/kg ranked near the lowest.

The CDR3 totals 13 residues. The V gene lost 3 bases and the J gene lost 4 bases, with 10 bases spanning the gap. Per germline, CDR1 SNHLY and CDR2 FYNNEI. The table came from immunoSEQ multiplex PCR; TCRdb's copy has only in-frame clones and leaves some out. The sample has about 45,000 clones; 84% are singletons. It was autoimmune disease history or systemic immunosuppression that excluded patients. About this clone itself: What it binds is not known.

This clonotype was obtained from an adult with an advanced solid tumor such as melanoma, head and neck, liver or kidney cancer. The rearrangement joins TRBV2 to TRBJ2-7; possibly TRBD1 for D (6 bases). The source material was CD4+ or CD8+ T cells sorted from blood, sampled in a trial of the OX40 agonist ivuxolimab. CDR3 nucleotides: TGTGCCAGCAGTGATCCAGGGGCGTACGAGCAGTACTTC. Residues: CASSDPGAYEQYF.